The present entry profiles one T cell receptor beta chain with its context. What it recognizes is unknown. The sample originates from a study of T cells in localized non-small cell lung cancer. Study-level results: Because only a single region of the tumor was sequenced, heterogeneity remains possible. Highest T cell clonality was seen in uninvolved adjacent lung, surpassing that measured in tumor.

Produced via immunoSEQ multiplex PCR; TCRdb's table is partial and in-frame only. In the table there are fewer than 25,000 clones, 92% of which are singletons. Germline CDR1 reads MNHNS; CDR2 reads SASEGT. The CDR3 length is 17 residues. Unmatched junction bases numbered 4, after V lost 4 bases and J lost 0 bases. This receptor was identified in a man aged 40-75 years with stage III squamous cell lung carcinoma. The chain links TRBV6-1 to TRBJ1-6, with 9 bases matching TRBD1. This material consisted of peripheral blood, taken before any cancer treatment. CDR3: CASSAGTGSSYNSPLHF. The CDR3 DNA sequence: TGTGCCAGCAGTGCCGGGACAGGGAGCTCCTATAATTCACCCCTCCACTTT.